The rows below give T cell receptor beta chains drawn from one sample of a study of cytomegalovirus exposure and HLA in healthy donors. Measured with immunoSEQ multiplex PCR; TCRdb has only the in-frame clones, and not every one. The data show around 100,000 clones, with 55% to 80% seen just once and 2.2% held by the top ten. Sequencing was carried out using PBMCs. These receptors came from a woman aged 25 to 39 in good health and CMV-seronegative. Each CDR3 is given with its conserved first and last residue. A D gene is named only where the DNA matches it firmly. Clone size is stated in some rows and not others, as once, few, many or a class when expanded.

D gene: TRBD2
clone size: NA
V gene: TRBV6-5
J gene: TRBJ2-1
CDR3 DNA: TGTGCCAGCAGTTACTCGCCTCGACTAGCGGGAAATGAGCAGTTCTTC
CDR3 protein: CASSYSPRLAGNEQFF

D gene: NA
clone size: NA
V gene: TRBV25-1
J gene: TRBJ2-7
CDR3 DNA: TGTGCCAGCAGTGAATGGGCCGATTACGAGCAGTACTTC
CDR3 protein: CASSEWADYEQYF

D gene: NA
clone size: NA
V gene: TRBV28
J gene: TRBJ2-5
CDR3 DNA: TGTGCCAGCAGTTCCCCCCAGGCCAGTCCCCCAGAGACCCAGTACTTC
CDR3 protein: CASSSPQASPPETQYF

D gene: TRBD1
clone size: NA
V gene: TRBV14
J gene: TRBJ2-7
CDR3 DNA: TGTGCCAGCAGCCAGTACAGGGGTGGGTACGAGCAGTACTTC
CDR3 protein: CASSQYRGGYEQYF

D gene: NA
clone size: NA
V gene: TRBV7-2
J gene: TRBJ2-3
CDR3 DNA: TGTGCCAGCAGCTCCAGAGATACGCAGTATTTT
CDR3 protein: CASSSRDTQYF

D gene: TRBD1
clone size: NA
V gene: TRBV5-6
J gene: TRBJ2-5
CDR3 DNA: TGTGCCAGCAGACGACAGGGGGAGGCGGAGACCCAGTACTTC
CDR3 protein: CASRRQGEAETQYF

D gene: TRBD1
clone size: NA
V gene: TRBV6-6
J gene: TRBJ2-7
CDR3 DNA: TGTGCCACGGCAGGGGGAATCTACGAGCAGTACTTC
CDR3 protein: CATAGGIYEQYF

D gene: TRBD2
clone size: NA
V gene: TRBV5-1
J gene: TRBJ2-3
CDR3 DNA: TGCGCCAGCAGCTTAGCGGGAGAAACAGATACGCAGTATTTT
CDR3 protein: CASSLAGETDTQYF

D gene: NA
clone size: NA
V gene: TRBV18
J gene: TRBJ2-6
CDR3 DNA: TGTGCCAGCTCACCCCGCCAGGGGCGCTCTGGGGCCAACGTCCTGACTTTC
CDR3 protein: CASSPRQGRSGANVLTF

D gene: TRBD2
clone size: few
V gene: TRBV7-3
J gene: TRBJ2-1
CDR3 DNA: TGTGCCAGCAGCTTACGAGGACAGGTAGCGGGAGGGCCTATTGATGAGCAGTTCTTC
CDR3 protein: CASSLRGQVAGGPIDEQFF

D gene: TRBD1
clone size: few
V gene: TRBV9
J gene: TRBJ1-2
CDR3 DNA: TGTGCCAGCAGCGGGATGCGGGACAGGGTATTTGGTGGCTACACCTTC
CDR3 protein: CASSGMRDRVFGGYTF

D gene: TRBD2
clone size: few
V gene: TRBV15
J gene: TRBJ2-7
CDR3 DNA: TGTGCCACCAGCCGGGCACTAGCGGGAGGTTACGAGCAGTACTTC
CDR3 protein: CATSRALAGGYEQYF

D gene: NA
clone size: NA
V gene: TRBV28
J gene: TRBJ2-3
CDR3 DNA: TGTGCCAGCACTCGGACAGACACAGATACGCAGTATTTT
CDR3 protein: CASTRTDTDTQYF

D gene: TRBD1
clone size: NA
V gene: TRBV6-1
J gene: TRBJ1-2
CDR3 DNA: TGTGCCAGCAAACAGGGGAACAGTGGCTACACCTTC
CDR3 protein: CASKQGNSGYTF

D gene: NA
clone size: few
V gene: TRBV11-2
J gene: TRBJ2-7
CDR3 DNA: TGTGCCAGCAGCCCCAGTGGACAGAAGTTTTACGAGCAGTACTTC
CDR3 protein: CASSPSGQKFYEQYF

D gene: TRBD2
clone size: NA
V gene: TRBV5-4
J gene: TRBJ2-7
CDR3 DNA: TGTGCCAGCAGCCCCGTCGGGACTAGCGACTACGAGCAGTACTTC
CDR3 protein: CASSPVGTSDYEQYF

D gene: NA
clone size: NA
V gene: TRBV25-1
J gene: TRBJ1-3
CDR3 DNA: TGTGCCAGCAGTGCCTTTAGGGGGACATATGGAAACACCATATATTTT
CDR3 protein: CASSAFRGTYGNTIYF

D gene: TRBD2
clone size: NA
V gene: TRBV7-3
J gene: TRBJ2-1
CDR3 DNA: TGTGCCAGCTCGGTAGGTGGAGCGGGAGACTTTGAGCAGTTCTTC
CDR3 protein: CASSVGGAGDFEQFF

D gene: TRBD2
clone size: NA
V gene: TRBV4-1
J gene: TRBJ2-3
CDR3 DNA: TGCGCCAGCAGCCAACGTGTCGCGGGAGCCCTCGGAGATACGCAGTATTTT
CDR3 protein: CASSQRVAGALGDTQYF

D gene: NA
clone size: NA
V gene: TRBV18
J gene: TRBJ1-1
CDR3 DNA: TGTGCCAGCTCACCGGCGGTCTACACTGAAGCTTTCTTT
CDR3 protein: CASSPAVYTEAFF

D gene: NA
clone size: NA
V gene: TRBV6-1
J gene: TRBJ2-7
CDR3 DNA: TGTGCCAGCAGTGATAGTTGGGTGGGACAAACCTACGAGCAGTACTTC
CDR3 protein: CASSDSWVGQTYEQYF

D gene: NA
clone size: NA
V gene: TRBV28
J gene: TRBJ1-1
CDR3 DNA: TGTGCCAGCAGTTTATTCCCCAGGGTGTGGGGCACTGAAGCTTTCTTT
CDR3 protein: CASSLFPRVWGTEAFF

D gene: NA
clone size: few
V gene: TRBV10-2
J gene: TRBJ1-6
CDR3 DNA: TGCGCCAGCGGCGCTGGGACACTGGACCTTAATTCACCCCTCCACTTT
CDR3 protein: CASGAGTLDLNSPLHF

D gene: TRBD1
clone size: few
V gene: TRBV6-6
J gene: TRBJ1-5
CDR3 DNA: TGTGCCAGCAGTTCCGGGACAGGGTTTTCGGGTCAGCCCCAGCATTTT
CDR3 protein: CASSSGTGFSGQPQHF

D gene: TRBD2
clone size: NA
V gene: TRBV18
J gene: TRBJ2-1
CDR3 DNA: TGTGCCAGCTCACTACTAGCGGGAGGGCCTTATGAGCAGTTCTTC
CDR3 protein: CASSLLAGGPYEQFF

D gene: NA
clone size: NA
V gene: TRBV19
J gene: TRBJ1-5
CDR3 DNA: TGTGCCAGTAGTATAGTGGACGGAGGAATGAACAATCAGCCCCAGCATTTT
CDR3 protein: CASSIVDGGMNNQPQHF

D gene: TRBD1
clone size: NA
V gene: TRBV2
J gene: TRBJ2-6
CDR3 DNA: TGTGCCAGCAGGAGGGGGACAGGGCACTCTGGGGCCAACGTCCTGACTTTC
CDR3 protein: CASRRGTGHSGANVLTF

D gene: NA
clone size: NA
V gene: TRBV7-8
J gene: TRBJ1-1
CDR3 DNA: TGTGCCAGCAGCTTAGTTTCGCAGGGGAACACTGAAGCTTTCTTT
CDR3 protein: CASSLVSQGNTEAFF

D gene: NA
clone size: NA
V gene: TRBV28
J gene: TRBJ1-1
CDR3 DNA: TGTGCCAGCAGTCACACCGGGAGGAACACTGAAGCTTTCTTT
CDR3 protein: CASSHTGRNTEAFF

D gene: NA
clone size: NA
V gene: TRBV5-6
J gene: TRBJ1-3
CDR3 DNA: TGTGCCAGCAGCGATACAGGGCTATCCGGAAACACCATATATTTT
CDR3 protein: CASSDTGLSGNTIYF

D gene: TRBD2
clone size: few
V gene: TRBV7-8
J gene: TRBJ2-1
CDR3 DNA: TGTGCCAGCAAGGGACTAGCATCTGAGCAGTTCTTC
CDR3 protein: CASKGLASEQFF

D gene: NA
clone size: NA
V gene: TRBV29-1
J gene: TRBJ1-1
CDR3 DNA: TGCAGCGTTGCTCAGGGGCCCTACACTGAAGCTTTCTTT
CDR3 protein: CSVAQGPYTEAFF

D gene: NA
clone size: NA
V gene: TRBV6-5
J gene: TRBJ2-1
CDR3 DNA: TGTGCCAGCAGTTACTCCCGTGACAATGAGCAGTTCTTC
CDR3 protein: CASSYSRDNEQFF

D gene: NA
clone size: NA
V gene: TRBV21-1
J gene: TRBJ2-7
CDR3 DNA: TGTGCCAGCAGCAAAGGGTGGGGGGACAGCTACGAGCAGTACTTC
CDR3 protein: CASSKGWGDSYEQYF

D gene: NA
clone size: NA
V gene: TRBV7-2
J gene: TRBJ2-7
CDR3 DNA: TGTGCCAGCAGCTTAATGGTAGCGGCCCCCTACGAGCAGTACTTC
CDR3 protein: CASSLMVAAPYEQYF

D gene: NA
clone size: NA
V gene: TRBV5-8
J gene: TRBJ1-2
CDR3 DNA: TGTGCCAGCAGCTCTACAGGGAATATGCCAGCTAACTATGGCTACACCTTC
CDR3 protein: CASSSTGNMPANYGYTF

D gene: NA
clone size: few
V gene: TRBV11-2
J gene: TRBJ1-1
CDR3 DNA: TGTGCCAGCAGCTTTGGACAGTTGAACACTGAAGCTTTCTTT
CDR3 protein: CASSFGQLNTEAFF